This T cell receptor beta chain is drawn from a study of Ad26.COV2.S vaccination and SARS-CoV-2 variants. Study context: The study gave Ad26.COV2.S intramuscularly, once or twice 56 days apart.

Study outcomes and limitations: For non-spike TCRs, breadth in vaccine recipients resembled that in placebo recipients.

Assay: immunoSEQ multiplex PCR; the TCRdb copy retains only in-frame clones and omits some. The sample lists around 340,000 clones; around 88% were seen once. In regard to this clone: Its antigen is currently unknown.

Treatment in this sample: about 20 received Ad26.COV2.S at low or high dose, single or two shots; 5 received placebo; per-sample allocation not given. Day 63 after the first injection of vaccine or placebo was the sampling time. The V and J ends lost 5 bases and 5 bases respectively, with 1 base between them. The CDR3 has 10 residues. The V gene's germline CDR1 is MDHEN and CDR2 SYDVKM. This receptor was obtained from a person aged 18-60 years who received the Ad26.COV2.S COVID-19 vaccine or a placebo. The starting material was peripheral blood, obtained in a trial of Ad26.COV2.S vaccine versus placebo. The chain combines TRBV28 with TRBJ2-1; D remains ambiguous. CDR3 in amino acids: CASSDNEQFF. CDR3 sequence (DNA): TGTGCCAGCAGTGACAATGAGCAGTTCTTC.